What follows is one T cell receptor beta chain and its context. What it recognizes is unknown. Construction of the TCRbeta library involved unique molecular identifiers. Each CDR3 protein is one row after TCRdb ran MiXCR on the PCR reads. Of hundreds of thousands of distinct CDR3 sequences listed, around 15% are singletons. This entry is derived from a study of T-cell reconstitution after alpha-beta-depleted transplantation in children. Whole-study results and caveats: There were some patients whose high TCRbeta diversity at day 60 came from surviving recipient T cells and thymic progenitors. One year after transplant, T-cell counts and diversity came mostly from newly produced T cells.

CDR3 size: 14 residues. Trimming took 6 bases from V and 2 from J, leaving 11 bases between them. The chain links TRBV12-3 or TRBV12-4 to TRBJ1-5; D uncertain. This sequence originates from a male patient between 2 and 10 years old who had a stem cell transplant for acute lymphoblastic leukemia, so the T cells may come from the graft donor. This specimen was PBMCs, mostly from graft donor cells, taken 360 days after TCRalphabeta/CD19-depleted stem cell transplant. The chain's CDR3 is CASSPIPRNQPQHF. The CDR3 nucleotides read TGTGCCAGCAGCCCCATCCCGCGCAATCAGCCCCAGCATTTT.